These 12 T cell receptor beta chains were all obtained from the same sample, sequenced in a study of cytomegalovirus exposure and HLA in healthy donors. The PCR employed 60 Vbeta primers together with 13 Jbeta primers. Assay used: immunoSEQ multiplex PCR; TCRdb lists only in-frame clones, some missing. This sample carries roughly 180,000 clones, 75% to 90% of them seen once, and the ten largest clones take about 4.3%. Sequencing used PBMCs. These receptors were taken from a woman between 45 and 65 years old in good health and CMV-seropositive.

This chain joins TRBV9 and TRBJ1-1, with 7 bases fitting TRBD1. Germline CDR1 SGDLS, CDR2 YYNGEE. The ends lost 3 bases at V and 5 bases at J; junction bases unmatched: 7. The CDR3 consists of 14 residues. The CDR3 is CASSAQGPGTEAFF. CDR3 bases: TGTGCCAGCAGCGCACAGGGGCCTGGGACTGAAGCTTTCTTT.

The chain combines TRBV7-9 with TRBJ2-5; TRBD1 might be the D (6 bases). Germline V gene data show CDR1 as SEHNR and CDR2 as FQNEAQ (reference sequence). The V end was cut by 6 bases, the J end by 1 base, with 12 bases between. The length of the CDR3 is 14 residues. CDR3 sequence reads: CASRSGTLQETQYF. The CDR3 nucleotides read TGTGCCAGCAGATCCGGGACACTCCAAGAGACCCAGTACTTC. Filled out from reference TRBV7-9 and TRBJ2-5, the complete variable domain reads DTGVSQNPRHKITKRGQNVTFRCDPISEHNRLYWYRQTLGQGPEFLTYFQNEAQLEKSRLLSDRFSAERPKGSFSTLEIQRTEQGDSAMYLCASRSGTLQETQYFGPGTRLLVL.

The chain combines TRBV28 with TRBJ2-7, with D possibly TRBD2 on 5 matching bases. Germline V CDR1 and CDR2: MDHEN, SYDVKM. The CDR3 consists of 16 residues. V lost 5 bases and J lost 3, with 20 bases in between. CDR3 amino acids: CASSLRTGRGNYEQYF. The CDR3 coding sequence is TGTGCCAGCAGTCTAAGGACGGGCCGGGGTAACTACGAGCAGTACTTC.

The chain uses TRBV10-3 and TRBJ2-2; D remains unclear. The germline CDR1 and CDR2 sequences are ENHRY and SYGVKD. This CDR3 contains 11 residues. V was cut by 9 bases and J by 1 base, with 3 bases left in between. CDR3 residues: CAIQNTGELFF. The CDR3, as DNA: TGTGCCATTCAGAACACCGGGGAGCTGTTTTTT.

This chain joins TRBV2 and TRBJ1-1, with 9 positions matching TRBD1. Germline CDR1 SNHLY, CDR2 FYNNEI. V trimming: 4 bases; J trimming: 3 bases; junction bases outside the gene matches: 3. The CDR3 covers 14 residues. CDR3 loop: CASSGDRAYTEAFF. In nucleotides, the CDR3 is TGTGCCAGCAGTGGGGACAGGGCCTACACTGAAGCTTTCTTT.

As regards this clone: The missing conserved phenylalanine or tryptophan at the end of this CDR3 makes a read error likely. The rearrangement joins TRBV4-1 to TRBJ2-7, with TRBD1 matching 10 bases. Trimming at V came to 3 bases and at J to 4 bases, leaving 3 bases not matched to a gene. Germline loops: CDR1 MGHRA, CDR2 YSYEKL. There are 14 residues in the CDR3. Here the CDR3 DNA reads TGCGCCAGCAGCCAGCCGGGACAGGGGTACGAGCAGTACCTC. Translated, it gives CASSQPGQGYEQYL.

The sample holds a few counts of this clone. The chain uses TRBV9 and TRBJ2-2, with D perhaps matching TRBD2 (5 bases). This CDR3 has 14 amino acids. Germline CDR1 is SGDLS and CDR2 is YYNGEE. Trimming pared 4 bases from V and 6 bases from J, leaving 13 bases between. The CDR3 sequence: CASSPTYGAGELFF. CDR3 DNA sequence: TGTGCCAGCAGCCCGACGTACGGGGCCGGGGAGCTGTTTTTT.

The chain couples TRBV4-3 to TRBJ2-2; D not resolved. The V gene lost 0 bases and the J gene lost 4 bases, with 15 bases spanning the gap. Germline V CDR1 and CDR2: LGHNA, YSLEER. The CDR3 loop spans 17 amino acids. CDR3 nucleotide sequence: TGCGCCAGCAGCCAAGATCGCGACTCCCGAGCCACCGGGGAGCTGTTTTTT. Its protein product is CASSQDRDSRATGELFF.

In its sample, this clone was seen once. A read error may produce the germline difference seen at one junction end. The rearrangement links TRBV7-7 to TRBJ2-2; 14 bases line up with TRBD2. Germline V gene data show CDR1 as SSHAT and CDR2 as FNYEAQ (reference sequence). This CDR3 spans 19 amino acids. CDR3 residues: CASSSRLAGGPGDTGELFF. The CDR3 nucleotides read TGTGCTAGCAGCTCTCGACTAGCGGGAGGGCCCGGGGACACCGGGGAGCTGTTTTTT.

The V call is TRBV15, the J call TRBJ2-1; 9 bases are shared with TRBD2. The CDR3 contains 15 residues. J gave up 5 bases and V 0 bases, and 2 bases lay outside the gene matches. Per the germline V gene, CDR1 is LNHNV and CDR2 is YYDKDF (reference sequence). The CDR3 bases are TGTGCCACCAGCAGAGAAAAGCGGGGGGACAATGAGCAGTTCTTC. It is translated as CATSREKRGDNEQFF. Complete variable domain (other parts from reference TRBV15 and TRBJ2-1): DAMVIQNPRYQVTQFGKPVTLSCSQTLNHNVMYWYQQKSSQAPKLLFHYYDKDFNNEADTPDNFQSRRPNTSFCFLDIRSPGLGDTAMYLCATSREKRGDNEQFFGPGTRLTVL.

V and J are TRBV5-1 and TRBJ2-5; 13 nucleotides align to TRBD2. Germline-derived CDR1 and CDR2 are SGHRS and YFSETQ. Trimming removed 0 bases from V and 5 bases from J; junction bases left unmatched: 4. The CDR3 loop spans 16 amino acids. In DNA form, the CDR3 reads TGCGCCAGCAGCTTGGGGACTAGCGGGAGCGGGGAGACCCAGTACTTC. Its translation: CASSLGTSGSGETQYF.

The chain carries TRBV18 and TRBJ1-6; 7 bases are shared with TRBD1. Germline trimming cut 3 bases from V and 6 bases from J; bases unmatched to any gene: 8. CDR1 KGHSH and CDR2 LQKENI come from the germline V gene. This CDR3 has 16 residues. CDR3 sequence reads: CASSPQYRGANSPLHF. The CDR3 DNA reads as TGTGCCAGCTCACCTCAGTACAGGGGCGCTAATTCACCCCTCCACTTT.